The 15 T cell receptor beta chains below come from one sample, sequenced in a study of post-analysis software for immune sequencing data (dated by TCRdb to 2015 to 2017). On the study overall, not on this receptor specifically: Roughly 5 TRBV segments, including TRBV5-6, TRBV5-1 and TRBV20-1, were significantly more frequent in patients than controls.

These receptors' targets are unknown. The method was PCR. The instrument given in TCRdb is Illumina HiSeq 2500. To reduce PCR and sequencing biases, unique molecular identifiers were built into the TCR beta cDNA libraries. In TCRdb, the public reads were trimmed at Q25 with fastp and aligned with MiXCR, with productive beta chains retained. Rows are combined by CDR3 protein, so each entry shows the most common genes and DNA. The sample records about 800,000 distinct CDR3 sequences, 30% of which are singletons. Clones ranked in the top ten supply 0.55% to 0.65% of the sample. Material: blood. All receptors come from a girl between 5 and 17 years old with multiple sclerosis.

J is TRBJ2-1 and V is TRBV5-1, with D perhaps matching TRBD1 (6 bases). The CDR3 is made up of 13 amino acids. Germline assignment: CDR1 SGHRS and CDR2 YFSETQ. V shed 7 bases and J shed 10 bases, with 18 bases lying between them. This CDR3 reads CASHARGNGEQFF. The CDR3 nucleotides are TGCGCCAGCCACGCTAGGGGGAACGGCGAGCAGTTCTTC.

To note about this clonotype: A much larger clone lies one base from this, so it may be a read error. The chain recombines TRBV29-1 with TRBJ2-4; D is uncertain. Near its end, the DNA agrees better with TRBJ2-7, so the J call may be wrong. Germline values: CDR1 SQVTM, CDR2 ANQGSEA. The CDR3 totals 11 residues. The CDR3 reads CSVEENYEQYF. Written as DNA, the CDR3 is TGCAGCGTTGAAGAGAACTACGAGCAGTACTTC.

The gene calls are TRBV5-1 and TRBJ2-1; D is ambiguous. The germline CDR1 and CDR2 sequences are SGHRS and YFSETQ. The CDR3 covers 16 residues. V dropped 2 bases and J dropped 2 bases, with 14 bases sitting between them. The CDR3 sequence: CASSLGLVDPYNEQFF. CDR3 bases: TGCGCCAGCAGCTTAGGGCTAGTGGACCCCTACAATGAGCAGTTCTTC. Full variable domain (rest looked up from reference TRBV5-1 and TRBJ2-1): KAGVTQTPRYLIKTRGQQVTLSCSPISGHRSVSWYQQTPGQGLQFLFEYFSETQRNKGNFPGRFSGRQFSNSRSEMNVSTLELGDSALYLCASSLGLVDPYNEQFFGPGTRLTVL.

This clonotype showed up just a few times. The rearrangement links TRBV29-1 to TRBJ2-3, with D unresolved. V was pared by 6 bases and J by 0 bases, with 7 bases between. The CDR3 is 12 residues long. Germline CDR1 is SQVTM and CDR2 is ANQGSEA. CDR3: CSVLPSTDTQYF. In DNA, the CDR3 is TGCAGCGTATTACCCAGCACAGATACGCAGTATTTT.

This clonotype appeared a few times. J is TRBJ2-3 and V is TRBV7-2; D uncertain. Germline assignment: CDR1 SGHTA and CDR2 FQGNSA. With 8 bases removed from V and 2 bases from J, the gap between germline ends came to 11 bases. The CDR3 sequence is 13 residues long. CDR3 nucleotides: TGTGCCAGCGGACGGACCTACACAGATACGCAGTATTTT. This codes for CASGRTYTDTQYF.

The gene calls are TRBV7-9 and TRBJ2-1, with D maybe TRBD2 (6 bases). This CDR3 spans 16 amino acids. Germline CDR1 and CDR2: SEHNR and FQNEAQ (reference sequence). The V end was cut by 4 bases, the J end by 0 bases, with 13 bases between. This chain's CDR3 is CASSSAAGSSYNEQFF. The CDR3 nucleotides are TGTGCCAGCAGCTCGGCCGCGGGGAGCTCCTACAATGAGCAGTTCTTC.

The chain uses TRBV4-1 and TRBJ1-1, with TRBD1 as a possible D gene (5 bases). Germline values: CDR1 MGHRA, CDR2 YSYEKL. The CDR3 spans 14 residues. With 1 base removed from V and 4 bases from J, the gap between germline ends came to 10 bases. This chain's CDR3 is CASSQVKGSTEAFF. CDR3 nucleotides: TGCGCCAGCAGCCAAGTAAAGGGGAGCACTGAAGCTTTCTTT.

The CDR3 DNA sequence: TGTGCCAGCAGCTACGGATTCGGCTCTGGGGCCAACGTCCTGACTTTC. It codes for CASSYGFGSGANVLTF. This chain joins TRBV11-2 and TRBJ2-6; D is undetermined. Germline CDR1 and CDR2: SGHAT and FQNNGV. The V end lost 4 bases, the J end lost 0 bases, and 10 bases lay between the germline ends. The CDR3 extends over 16 amino acids.

The chain links TRBV6-2 or TRBV6-3 to TRBJ2-7; TRBD1 or TRBD2 may be the D gene (7 bases each). The CDR3 length is 17 residues. V was pared by 0 bases and J by 3 bases, with 18 bases between. Germline V gene sequence: CDR1 MNHEY, CDR2 SVGEGT. DNA for the CDR3: TGTGCCAGCAGTTACTCGAGGCAGGGGGGGAATCTCTACGAGCAGTACTTC. It specifies CASSYSRQGGNLYEQYF.

This chain uses TRBV4-2 with TRBJ2-3; D remains unclear. V was cut by 0 bases and J by 4 bases, with 17 bases left in between. The CDR3 runs 17 residues. The germline CDR1 and CDR2 sequences are LGHNA and YNFKEQ. The DNA for the CDR3 is TGTGCCAGCAGCCAAGATGCGGCAAACTCCCTCCCAGATACGCAGTATTTT. Amino acids: CASSQDAANSLPDTQYF.

This clonotype appeared a few times. This chain links TRBV5-6 with TRBJ2-5; TRBD2 matches 13 bases. Per germline, CDR1 SGHDT and CDR2 YYEEEE. The length of the CDR3 is 16 residues. Unmatched junction bases numbered 7, after V lost 4 bases and J lost 4 bases. Here the CDR3 reads CASSPGLAGVRETQYF. The DNA for the CDR3 is TGTGCCAGCAGCCCCGGACTAGCGGGAGTCAGAGAGACCCAGTACTTC. The variable domain in full, completed from reference TRBV5-6 and TRBJ2-5, reads DAGVTQSPTHLIKTRGQQVTLRCSPKSGHDTVSWYQQALGQGPQFIFQYYEEEERQRGNFPDRFSGHQFPNYSSELNVNALLLGDSALYLCASSPGLAGVRETQYFGPGTRLLVL.

This clonotype was found a few times. The rearrangement joins TRBV6-5 to TRBJ2-7, with a weak D call TRBD2 (7 bases). With 6 bases removed from V and 2 bases from J, the gap between germline ends came to 20 bases. Germline lookup yields CDR1 MNHEY and CDR2 SVGAGI. This CDR3 has 16 residues. Here the CDR3 DNA reads TGTGCCAGCAGCTTTATTGGGGACACTAGCGCCTACGAGCAGTACTTC. Translating it yields CASSFIGDTSAYEQYF.

This clonotype was detected a few times. The chain joins TRBV5-1 to TRBJ2-1; TRBD2 aligns across 13 bases. The CDR3 spans 13 residues. CDR1 is SGHRS, CDR2 YFSETQ, per germline. V shed 0 bases and J 12 bases; nucleotides not matched to a gene: 0. The CDR3 spells CASSLGLAGGQFF. The CDR3 bases are TGCGCCAGCAGCTTGGGACTAGCGGGGGGGCAGTTCTTC.

V and J are TRBV13 and TRBJ2-1, with TRBD2 as a possible D gene (5 bases). Germline loops: CDR1 PRHDT, CDR2 FYEKMQ (reference sequence). This CDR3 has 16 amino acids. V lost 4 bases and J 3 bases, leaving 16 bases between the germline ends. The chain's CDR3 is CASSSLQEAGYNEQFF. The CDR3 nucleotides are TGTGCCAGCAGCTCTCTTCAGGAGGCTGGCTACAATGAGCAGTTCTTC.

In this sample, this clonotype turned up a few times. The V and J genes are TRBV29-1 and TRBJ1-1; D ambiguous. The CDR3 is made up of 10 amino acids. Trimming pared 6 bases from V and 1 base from J, leaving 3 bases between. From germline, CDR1 is SQVTM and CDR2 ANQGSEA. The CDR3 region is CSVENTEAFF. The CDR3 region has the DNA TGCAGCGTAGAGAACACTGAAGCTTTCTTT.